Presented here are 29 T cell receptor beta chains from one specimen sequenced in a study of graft-versus-host responses after intestinal transplantation. Method: immunoSEQ multiplex PCR; TCRdb's copy keeps in-frame clones and lacks some. This table has nearly 110,000 clones, approximately 88% appearing once. Antigens for these TCRs are unknown. Sequenced here: unstimulated CD4+ T cells sorted from spleen or lymph node cells, sampled before transplant. The source of these receptors is a human donor who was the organ donor for an intestinal transplant.

This chain joins TRBV19 and TRBJ2-6; 8 bases map to TRBD1. V shed 5 bases, J shed 2 bases, and the junction held 2 bases outside the gene matches. The CDR3 totals 15 residues. Germline CDR1 is LNHDA and CDR2 is SQIVND (reference sequence). The CDR3 loop reads CASSLTGAGANVLTF. CDR3 nucleotides: TGTGCCAGTAGTCTGACAGGGGCTGGGGCCAACGTCCTGACTTTC. The complete variable domain, with remaining parts taken from reference TRBV19 and TRBJ2-6, reads DGGITQSPKYLFRKEGQNVTLSCEQNLNHDAMYWYRQDPGQGLRLIYYSQIVNDFQKGDIAEGYSVSREKKESFPLTVTSAQKNPTAFYLCASSLTGAGANVLTFGAGSRLTVL.

The chain carries TRBV21-1 and TRBJ2-4; the D call of TRBD1 is as the table states it, not checked on the DNA. TRBV21-1 is classified as a pseudogene. This CDR3 has 15 amino acids. The CDR3 loop is CASKISVGLENIQYF. The CDR3 DNA is TGTGCCAGCAAAATTTCGGTGGGGCTGGAGAACATTCAGTACTTC.

CDR3 region: CSVGLLAKNIQYF. CDR3 in DNA: TGCAGCGTTGGCCTACTAGCCAAAAACATTCAGTACTTC. This chain links TRBV29-1 with TRBJ2-4, with D unclear. Trimming cost V 4 bases and J 0 bases, with 7 bases left between them. The germline V gene has CDR1 SQVTM and CDR2 ANQGSEA. The CDR3 loop spans 13 amino acids.

The rearrangement uses TRBV4-2 and TRBJ1-1, with D possibly TRBD1 on 5 matching bases. This CDR3 region has 14 residues. V lost 4 bases and J 2 bases, leaving 11 bases between the germline ends. Looked up from germline, CDR1 is LGHNA and CDR2 is YNFKEQ. The CDR3 region is CASSPDGGNTEAFF. In nucleotides, the CDR3 is TGTGCCAGCAGCCCAGATGGGGGAAACACTGAAGCTTTCTTT.

As to this clone: A read error may account for a junction end that differs from germline. The chain employs TRBV5-1 and TRBJ2-3; 9 nucleotides align to TRBD1. Germline-derived CDR1 and CDR2 are SGHRS and YFSETQ. CDR3 length: 17 amino acids. The CDR3 here is CASSPPSGQGNTDAQYF. In nucleotides, the CDR3 is TGCGCCAGCAGCCCCCCGTCGGGACAGGGTAACACAGATGCGCAGTATTTT.

The rearrangement joins TRBV6-5 to TRBJ1-2; 7 positions agree with TRBD1. V was clipped by 5 bases and J by 3 bases; unmatched bases: 3. This CDR3 region has 13 residues. Germline V gene data show CDR1 as MNHEY and CDR2 as SVGAGI. The CDR3: CASSRQGHYGYTF. The DNA for the CDR3 is TGTGCCAGCAGTAGACAGGGTCACTATGGCTACACCTTC.

The rearrangement links TRBV30 to TRBJ2-5, with D perhaps TRBD1 (5 bases). Germline V CDR1 and CDR2: GTSNPN, SVGIG (reference sequence). With 0 bases removed from V and 2 bases from J, the gap between germline ends came to 7 bases. CDR3 length: 13 amino acids. CDR3 sequence: CAWSVGVQETQYF. In nucleotides, the CDR3 is TGTGCCTGGAGTGTAGGGGTACAAGAGACCCAGTACTTC.

The table lists this clone with a few counts. The chain recombines TRBV2 with TRBJ2-1; 8 bases are shared with TRBD2. Germline V lookup: CDR1 SNHLY, CDR2 FYNNEI. V was pared by 4 bases and J by 8 bases, with 13 bases of the junction left unmatched. CDR3 length: 16 residues. The CDR3 is CASSAFLSGTGDEQFF. CDR3 sequence (DNA): TGTGCCAGCAGTGCCTTCCTTAGCGGGACGGGGGATGAGCAGTTCTTC.

This clone came up once. The chain joins TRBV18 to TRBJ2-4, with 7 bases fitting TRBD1. V trimming: 5 bases; J trimming: 0 bases; junction bases outside the gene matches: 4. Germline V gene data show CDR1 as KGHSH and CDR2 as LQKENI. The CDR3 has 15 residues. In nucleotides, the CDR3 is TGTGCCAGCTCAACGGGACAGTTAGCCAAAAACATTCAGTACTTC. It yields the protein CASSTGQLAKNIQYF.

The chain couples TRBV6-5 to TRBJ2-5, with D possibly TRBD1 on 9 matching bases. The CDR3 is 14 residues long. The V gene's germline CDR1 is MNHEY and CDR2 SVGAGI. The CDR3, as DNA: TGTGCGACGGGGGGGACAGGGCCACAAGAGACCCAGTACTTC. Amino acid sequence: CATGGTGPQETQYF.

This clone was observed a few times. This chain uses TRBV10-1 with TRBJ2-1, with D maybe TRBD1 (7 bases). The germline V and J ends were trimmed by 4 bases and 4 bases, with 14 bases remaining between them. The CDR3 consists of 15 residues. Germline V gene data show CDR1 as WNHNN and CDR2 as SYGVQD (reference sequence). The CDR3 reads CASSGPGGRYNEQFF. The DNA for the CDR3 is TGCGCCAGCAGTGGCCCAGGGGGGCGATACAATGAGCAGTTCTTC.

This chain uses TRBV5-6 with TRBJ1-6; the match to TRBD1 covers 10 bases. The V segment lost 4 bases and the J segment 10 bases; nucleotides outside the gene matches: 11. This CDR3 spans 16 amino acids. Germline loops: CDR1 SGHDT, CDR2 YYEEEE. In DNA, the CDR3 is TGTGCCAGCAGCAGAACAAGACAGGGGGCGGACTCACCCCTCCACTTT. Amino acids: CASSRTRQGADSPLHF.

J is TRBJ1-4 and V is TRBV19; 9 bases align to TRBD1. Germline CDR1 LNHDA, CDR2 SQIVND (reference sequence). CDR3 length equals 17 residues. V was clipped by 3 bases and J by 6 bases; unmatched bases: 11. CDR3 amino acids: CASSIRRLGQGDEKLFF. Here the CDR3 DNA reads TGTGCCAGTAGTATCCGGCGTTTGGGACAGGGAGATGAAAAACTGTTTTTT. The whole variable domain, filled in from reference TRBV19 and TRBJ1-4, reads DGGITQSPKYLFRKEGQNVTLSCEQNLNHDAMYWYRQDPGQGLRLIYYSQIVNDFQKGDIAEGYSVSREKKESFPLTVTSAQKNPTAFYLCASSIRRLGQGDEKLFFGSGTQLSVL.

The gene calls are TRBV5-1 and TRBJ2-5, with D unclear. Between the trimmed V and J ends, which lost 5 bases and 3 bases, there was a span of 5 bases. The germline gives CDR1 SGHRS, CDR2 YFSETQ. This CDR3 comprises 11 residues. The CDR3 is CASRVEETQYF. DNA for the CDR3: TGCGCCAGCAGGGTAGAAGAGACCCAGTACTTC.

For the CDR3, the DNA is TGTGCCAGCAGCAGAACGCACGAGCAGTACTTC. Translating it yields CASSRTHEQYF. The chain couples TRBV6-5 to TRBJ2-7, with D hard to call. The CDR3 runs to 11 residues. Trimming took 6 bases from V and 5 from J, leaving 8 bases between them. Germline loops: CDR1 MNHEY, CDR2 SVGAGI.

The chain has TRBV10-3 and TRBJ2-7, with D possibly matching TRBD2 (5 bases). The CDR3 consists of 12 residues. Germline lookup yields CDR1 ENHRY and CDR2 SYGVKD. V was shortened by 10 bases and J by 2 bases, with 12 bases between the two germline ends. The CDR3, as DNA: TGTGCCACCCACGGGGAGACCTACGAGCAGTACTTC. This gives the protein CATHGETYEQYF.

V is TRBV5-4 and J is TRBJ2-5; D uncertain. The V gene lost 0 bases and the J gene lost 0 bases, with 6 bases spanning the gap. Germline V CDR1 and CDR2: SGHNT, YYREEE (reference sequence). This CDR3 region has 14 residues. In DNA form, the CDR3 reads TGTGCCAGCAGCTTGGGGCCGTACCAAGAGACCCAGTACTTC. Translating gives CASSLGPYQETQYF. Supplemented by reference TRBV5-4 and TRBJ2-5, the full variable domain reads ETGVTQSPTHLIKTRGQQVTLRCSSQSGHNTVSWYQQALGQGPQFIFQYYREEENGRGNFPPRFSGLQFPNYSSELNVNALELDDSALYLCASSLGPYQETQYFGPGTRLLVL.

CDR3 bases: TGTGCCACCGTGGCTAGCGGGGGCCAAGGTGAGCAGTTCTTC. Encoded protein: CATVASGGQGEQFF. This chain joins TRBV10-3 and TRBJ2-1; 10 positions agree with TRBD2. Germline V gene sequence: CDR1 ENHRY, CDR2 SYGVKD. This CDR3 comprises 14 residues. V was pared by 10 bases and J by 9 bases, with 12 bases of the junction left unmatched.

This chain joins TRBV11-2 and TRBJ1-5; D is unclear. Germline loops: CDR1 SGHAT, CDR2 FQNNGV. CDR3 length: 13 amino acids. The ends were cut back, 4 bases at V and 6 bases at J, with 10 bases in the middle. CDR3 in DNA: TGTGCCAGCAGCTGGAACGGGCCTCAGCCCCAGCATTTT. It codes for CASSWNGPQPQHF. The full variable domain, with the rest looked up from reference TRBV11-2 and TRBJ1-5, is EAGVAQSPRYKIIEKRQSVAFWCNPISGHATLYWYQQILGQGPKLLIQFQNNGVVDDSQLPKDRFSAERLKGVDSTLKIQPAKLEDSAVYLCASSWNGPQPQHFGDGTRLSIL.

The chain links TRBV19 to TRBJ1-1; possibly TRBD1 for D (6 bases). V lost 5 bases and J lost 0, with 10 bases in between. The V gene's germline CDR1 is LNHDA and CDR2 SQIVND (reference sequence). This CDR3 spans 14 amino acids. The CDR3 region has the DNA TGTGCCAGTAGTCCGGGACACATGAACACTGAAGCTTTCTTT. It yields the protein CASSPGHMNTEAFF.

The chain carries TRBV11-2 and TRBJ2-1; 10 nucleotides match TRBD2. Unmatched junction bases numbered 8, after V lost 10 bases and J lost 5 bases. From germline, CDR1 is SGHAT and CDR2 FQNNGV. The CDR3 spans 14 residues. For the CDR3, the DNA is TGTGCCACCAGACTAGCGGGTAGACACAATGAGCAGTTCTTC. Amino acids: CATRLAGRHNEQFF.

The sample holds one count of this clone. This sequence joins TRBV9 and TRBJ1-2; the match to TRBD1 covers 9 bases. J gave up 2 bases and V 4 bases, and 6 bases lay outside the gene matches. The CDR3 is 15 amino acids. In germline, CDR1 is SGDLS, CDR2 YYNGEE. The CDR3 reads CASSTQGQGNYGYTF. Here the CDR3 DNA reads TGTGCCAGCAGCACACAGGGACAGGGAAACTATGGCTACACCTTC.

The chain joins TRBV7-9 to TRBJ2-5, with 8 bases fitting TRBD1. From germline, CDR1 is SEHNR and CDR2 FQNEAQ (reference sequence). The CDR3 sequence is 15 residues long. After removal of 2 bases from V and 4 bases from J, the junction contained 6 bases not matched to a gene. DNA of the CDR3: TGTGCCAGCAGCTTATATGGACAGGGAGGAGAGACCCAGTACTTC. Encoded protein: CASSLYGQGGETQYF.

This chain links TRBV7-8 with TRBJ1-5; D call uncertain. Germline assignment: CDR1 SGHVS and CDR2 FQNEAQ. V dropped 5 bases and J dropped 4 bases, with 12 bases sitting between them. The CDR3 spans 14 residues. The CDR3 loop reads CASSPRTVNQPQHF. DNA for the CDR3: TGTGCCAGCAGCCCAAGGACCGTTAATCAGCCCCAGCATTTT.

The chain joins TRBV11-2 to TRBJ1-2; 7 nucleotides align to TRBD1. In germline, CDR1 is SGHAT, CDR2 FQNNGV. The ends lost 6 bases at V and 7 bases at J; junction bases unmatched: 5. The CDR3 runs to 12 residues. The CDR3 nucleotides are TGTGCCAGCAGGAGACAGGGAAGTGGCTACACCTTC. Translated, it gives CASRRQGSGYTF.

This clone was counted a single time. The chain uses TRBV6-5 and TRBJ2-5, with D possibly matching TRBD2 (6 bases). Trimming shortened V by 4 bases and J by 5 bases, and 11 bases separated the two germline ends. This CDR3 spans 13 amino acids. Germline V gene data show CDR1 as MNHEY and CDR2 as SVGAGI. The CDR3 is CASSWGLKETQYF. The CDR3, as DNA: TGTGCCAGCAGTTGGGGACTCAAGGAGACCCAGTACTTC.

This rearrangement joins TRBV6-6 to TRBJ1-3, with D uncertain. V shed 3 bases and J shed 1 base, with 13 bases lying between them. Germline CDR1 is MNHNY and CDR2 is SVGAGI (reference sequence). This CDR3 contains 16 residues. CDR3 bases: TGTGCCAGCAGTTATGAGAGGGTACAGTCTGGAAACACCATATATTTT. It encodes CASSYERVQSGNTIYF.

This clone was detected only a few times. The CDR3 sequence: CASSVQGKNTEAFF. The CDR3 DNA reads TGTGCCAGCAGCGTCCAGGGGAAGAACACTGAAGCTTTCTTT. The rearrangement links TRBV11-2 to TRBJ1-1, with D perhaps TRBD1 (6 bases). The length of the CDR3 is 14 residues. From germline, CDR1 is SGHAT and CDR2 FQNNGV. V lost 5 bases to trimming and J lost 1 base, with 11 bases between them. Combining the CDR3 with reference TRBV11-2 and TRBJ1-1 gives the whole variable domain EAGVAQSPRYKIIEKRQSVAFWCNPISGHATLYWYQQILGQGPKLLIQFQNNGVVDDSQLPKDRFSAERLKGVDSTLKIQPAKLEDSAVYLCASSVQGKNTEAFFGQGTRLTVV.

This clone was counted a few times. The V gene is TRBV6-6, the J gene TRBJ2-7, with TRBD2 as a possible D gene (6 bases). Germline lookup yields CDR1 MNHNY and CDR2 SVGAGI (reference sequence). The CDR3 consists of 15 residues. The V end lost 5 bases, the J end lost 2 bases, and 16 bases lay between the germline ends. The CDR3 protein is CASSRSGTRPYEQYF. The DNA for the CDR3 is TGTGCCAGCAGTCGTAGCGGTACAAGACCCTACGAGCAGTACTTC.